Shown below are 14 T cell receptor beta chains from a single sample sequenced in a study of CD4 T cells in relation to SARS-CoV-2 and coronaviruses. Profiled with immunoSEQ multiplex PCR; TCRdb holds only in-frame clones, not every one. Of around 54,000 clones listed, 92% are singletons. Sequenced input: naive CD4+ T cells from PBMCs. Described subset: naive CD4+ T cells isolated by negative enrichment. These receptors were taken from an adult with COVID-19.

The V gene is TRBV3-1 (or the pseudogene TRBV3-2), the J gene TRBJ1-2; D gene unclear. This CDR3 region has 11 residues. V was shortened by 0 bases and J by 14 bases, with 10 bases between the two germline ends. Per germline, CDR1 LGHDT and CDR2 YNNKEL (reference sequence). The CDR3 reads CASSQESLLTF. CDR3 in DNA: TGTGCCAGCAGCCAAGAGTCCCTTTTAACCTTC.

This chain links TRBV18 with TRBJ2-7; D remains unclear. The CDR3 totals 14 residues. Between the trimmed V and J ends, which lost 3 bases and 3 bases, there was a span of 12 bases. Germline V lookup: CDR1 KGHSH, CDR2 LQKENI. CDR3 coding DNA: TGTGCCAGCTCACCCAGCGACAACCACTACGAGCAGTACTTC. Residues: CASSPSDNHYEQYF.

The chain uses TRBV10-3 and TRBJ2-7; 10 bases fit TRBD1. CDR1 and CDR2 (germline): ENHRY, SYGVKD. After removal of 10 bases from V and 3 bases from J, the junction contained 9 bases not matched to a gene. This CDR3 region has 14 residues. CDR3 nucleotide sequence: TGTGCCACCCAGGGGGGGGACAGGGGCTACGAGCAGTACTTC. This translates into CATQGGDRGYEQYF.

CDR3 protein: CASSLSPGQGSIYF. In DNA, the CDR3 is TGTGCCAGCAGCTTATCCCCCGGACAGGGGTCGATATATTTT. This chain links TRBV7-2 with TRBJ1-3; 9 positions agree with TRBD1. The CDR3 has 14 amino acids. The germline gives CDR1 SGHTA, CDR2 FQGNSA. V lost 2 bases and J lost 13; bases outside the gene matches: 9.

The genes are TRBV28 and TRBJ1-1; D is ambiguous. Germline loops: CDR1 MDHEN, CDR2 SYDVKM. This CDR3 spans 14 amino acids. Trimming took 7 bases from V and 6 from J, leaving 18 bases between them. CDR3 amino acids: CASTSPGENPEAFF. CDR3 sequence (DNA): TGTGCCAGCACCTCCCCCGGGGAAAACCCTGAAGCTTTCTTT. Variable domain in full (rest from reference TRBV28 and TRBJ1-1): DVKVTQSSRYLVKRTGEKVFLECVQDMDHENMFWYRQDPGLGLRLIYFSYDVKMKEKGDIPEGYSVSREKKERFSLILESASTNQTSMYLCASTSPGENPEAFFGQGTRLTVV.

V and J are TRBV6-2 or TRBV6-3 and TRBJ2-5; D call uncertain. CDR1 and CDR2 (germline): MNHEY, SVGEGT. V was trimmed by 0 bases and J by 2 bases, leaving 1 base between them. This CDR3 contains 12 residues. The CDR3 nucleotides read TGTGCCAGCAGTTACTCACAAGAGACCCAGTACTTC. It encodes CASSYSQETQYF.

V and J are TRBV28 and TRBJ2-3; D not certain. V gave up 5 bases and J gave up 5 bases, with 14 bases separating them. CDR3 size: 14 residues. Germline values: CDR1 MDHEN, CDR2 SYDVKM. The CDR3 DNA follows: TGTGCCAGCAGTCGCTGGACCCCAGGAGATACGCAGTATTTT. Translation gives CASSRWTPGDTQYF.

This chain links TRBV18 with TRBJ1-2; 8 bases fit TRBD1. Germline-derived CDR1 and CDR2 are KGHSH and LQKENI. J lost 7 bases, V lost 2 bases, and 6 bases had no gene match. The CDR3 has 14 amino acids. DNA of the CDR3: TGTGCCAGCTCACCAGGACAGGGTGTGGGTGGCTACACCTTC. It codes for CASSPGQGVGGYTF.

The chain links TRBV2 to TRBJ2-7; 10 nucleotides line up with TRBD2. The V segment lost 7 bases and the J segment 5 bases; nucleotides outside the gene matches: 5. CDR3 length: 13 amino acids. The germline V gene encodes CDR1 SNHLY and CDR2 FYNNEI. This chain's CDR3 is CASKRTSGNEQYF. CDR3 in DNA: TGTGCCAGCAAACGCACTAGCGGGAACGAGCAGTACTTC.

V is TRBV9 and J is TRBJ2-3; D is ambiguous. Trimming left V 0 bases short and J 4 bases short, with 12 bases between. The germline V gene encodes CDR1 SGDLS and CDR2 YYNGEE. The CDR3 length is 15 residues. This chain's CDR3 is CASSVGSNWADTQYF. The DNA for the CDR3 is TGTGCCAGCAGCGTAGGGAGCAATTGGGCAGATACGCAGTATTTT.

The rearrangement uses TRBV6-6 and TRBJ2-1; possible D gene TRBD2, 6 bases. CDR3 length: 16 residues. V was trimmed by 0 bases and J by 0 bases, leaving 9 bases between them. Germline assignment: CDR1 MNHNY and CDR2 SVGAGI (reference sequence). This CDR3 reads CASSYSGRDSYNEQFF. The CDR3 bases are TGTGCCAGCAGTTACTCGGGGCGGGACTCCTACAATGAGCAGTTCTTC.

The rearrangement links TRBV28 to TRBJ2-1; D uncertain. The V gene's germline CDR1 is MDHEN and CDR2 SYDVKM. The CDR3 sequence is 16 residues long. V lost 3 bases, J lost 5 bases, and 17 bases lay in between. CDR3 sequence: CASSFQFGRPHNEQFF. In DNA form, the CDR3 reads TGTGCCAGCAGTTTCCAATTCGGACGACCACACAATGAGCAGTTCTTC.

The CDR3 loop is CASSQNAIPVTYEQYF. The CDR3 DNA reads as TGCGCCAGCAGCCAAAACGCCATCCCTGTGACCTACGAGCAGTACTTC. The J gene is TRBJ2-7, the V gene TRBV4-3; D unresolved. Trimming took off 2 bases at V and 2 bases at J, with 16 bases between the two ends. This CDR3 is 16 amino acids long. Germline CDR1 and CDR2: LGHNA and YSLEER.

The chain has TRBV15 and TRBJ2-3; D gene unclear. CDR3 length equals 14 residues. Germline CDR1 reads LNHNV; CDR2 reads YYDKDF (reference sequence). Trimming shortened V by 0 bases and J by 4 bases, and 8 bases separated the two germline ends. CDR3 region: CATSREKNPDTQYF. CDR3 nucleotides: TGTGCCACCAGCAGAGAAAAAAATCCAGATACGCAGTATTTT.